What follows is one TCR beta chain and its context. The sample is drawn from a study of cytomegalovirus exposure and HLA in healthy donors. Researchers ran the PCR with 60 Vbeta and 13 Jbeta primers. Assay: immunoSEQ multiplex PCR; the TCRdb copy retains only in-frame clones and omits some. The sample yields some 200,000 clones, roughly four fifths seen once. This TCR derives from a man aged 50-59 years in good health and CMV-seronegative. The sequenced sample was PBMCs.

As DNA, the CDR3 is TGTGCCAGCAGCGACAGGGTTAACTATGGCTACACCTTC. The encoded protein is CASSDRVNYGYTF. The chain links TRBV7-2 to TRBJ1-2; TRBD1 agrees at 7 bases. J gave up 1 base and V 5 bases, and 1 base lay outside the gene matches. Per the germline V gene, CDR1 is SGHTA and CDR2 is FQGNSA. The CDR3 sequence is 13 residues long.